The 10 T cell receptor beta chains listed next were all sequenced from one sample in a study of cytomegalovirus exposure and HLA in healthy donors. Use of 60 Vbeta and 13 Jbeta primers characterized the PCR. Libraries were prepared by immunoSEQ multiplex PCR; TCRdb keeps only in-frame clonotypes and omits some of them. The table has approximately 73,000 clones, over 55% seen once. Material for sequencing was PBMCs. These receptors were obtained from a man aged 25 to 40 in good health and CMV-seropositive.

In DNA, the CDR3 is TGTGCCAGCAGTCCCCGACTAGGTGAAGCCCAGTACTTC. Translation: CASSPRLGEAQYF. The chain recombines TRBV28 with TRBJ2-5, with D perhaps matching TRBD2 (6 bases). The CDR3 spans 13 residues. The germline V and J ends were trimmed by 5 bases and 9 bases, with 16 bases remaining between them. From germline, CDR1 is MDHEN and CDR2 SYDVKM.

Only a few counts were recorded for this clone. The rearrangement joins TRBV29-1 to TRBJ1-1; 8 bases line up with TRBD1. The CDR3 contains 12 residues. The germline V gene encodes CDR1 SQVTM and CDR2 ANQGSEA. V was pared by 7 bases and J by 6 bases, with 7 bases of the junction left unmatched. The CDR3 sequence: CSAQGAQAEAFF. CDR3 in DNA: TGCAGCGCTCAGGGGGCGCAGGCTGAAGCTTTCTTT.

This chain connects TRBV4-3 to TRBJ2-7, with TRBD1 identical over 8 bases. With 0 bases clipped from V and 4 bases from J, the junction kept 5 bases outside the gene matches. Per the germline V gene, CDR1 is LGHNA and CDR2 is YSLEER. This CDR3 comprises 15 residues. For the CDR3, the DNA is TGCGCCAGCAGCCAAGATCATACAGGGGGATACGAGCAGTACTTC. Translated, it gives CASSQDHTGGYEQYF.

V gene TRBV4-1 combines with J gene TRBJ1-2; no firm D call. The ends were cut back, 1 base at V and 8 bases at J, with 11 bases in the middle. The germline V gene has CDR1 MGHRA and CDR2 YSYEKL. The CDR3 contains 13 residues. In DNA form, the CDR3 reads TGCGCCAGCAGCCAAGGGGCAGCGGGAGGCTACACCTTC. This translates into CASSQGAAGGYTF.

The rearrangement uses TRBV29-1 and TRBJ2-2; D possibly corresponds to TRBD1 (6 bases). Trimming stripped 6 bases from V and 8 bases from J, with 19 bases between. Germline CDR1 and CDR2: SQVTM and ANQGSEA. CDR3 length: 14 residues. The CDR3 DNA is TGCAGCGTCTCCTTGCAGGGGAAACTTGGGGAGCTGTTTTTT. It codes for CSVSLQGKLGELFF.

The V call is TRBV28, the J call TRBJ1-2, with a possible D match to TRBD1 (5 bases). This CDR3 is 12 amino acids long. The germline CDR1 and CDR2 sequences are MDHEN and SYDVKM. V lost 7 bases, J lost 5 bases, and 11 bases lay in between. The CDR3 is CASTPGGYGYTF. For the CDR3, the DNA is TGTGCCAGCACCCCGGGGGGGTATGGCTACACCTTC.

The rearrangement joins TRBV11-2 to TRBJ2-5; D is possibly TRBD1 (7 bases). Looked up from germline, CDR1 is SGHAT and CDR2 is FQNNGV. The V end was cut by 5 bases, the J end by 3 bases, with 10 bases between. The CDR3 is 13 residues long. The CDR3 reads CASSRGTEETQYF. CDR3 coding DNA: TGTGCCAGCAGCCGCGGGACAGAAGAGACCCAGTACTTC.

The V and J genes are TRBV4-1 and TRBJ2-7; D is uncertain. CDR1 MGHRA and CDR2 YSYEKL come from the germline V gene. The CDR3 is 14 residues long. Trimming pared 1 base from V and 1 base from J, leaving 8 bases between. CDR3 DNA sequence: TGCGCCAGCAGCCAAGCGGTACGATCCTACGAGCAGTACTTC. This encodes CASSQAVRSYEQYF.

The chain recombines TRBV5-1 with TRBJ1-2, with a weak D call TRBD1 (6 bases). CDR1 and CDR2 (germline): SGHRS, YFSETQ. V gave up 1 base and J gave up 3 bases, with 13 bases separating them. The CDR3 length is 15 residues. The CDR3 nucleotides are TGCGCCAGCAGCTTGATGGAACAGGGCGACTATGGCTACACCTTC. This codes for CASSLMEQGDYGYTF.

A few counts support this clone. The chain uses TRBV13 and TRBJ2-3, with TRBD2 matching 7 bases. This CDR3 has 16 amino acids. Trimming at V came to 3 bases and at J to 0 bases, leaving 6 bases not matched to a gene. The germline V gene encodes CDR1 PRHDT and CDR2 FYEKMQ (reference sequence). CDR3 amino acids: CASSFGGGRSTDTQYF. CDR3 DNA: TGTGCCAGCAGCTTTGGTGGCGGGAGAAGCACAGATACGCAGTATTTT.